Listed here are 10 T cell receptor beta chains from one sample, sequenced in a study of tissue T cells after allogeneic stem cell transplantation. Data came from immunoSEQ multiplex PCR; TCRdb stores just in-frame clones and leaves some out. Of roughly 8,000 clones in the sample, about 35% are singletons; the top ten hold more than 6%. Time point meaning: mouse harvest day 14 after allogeneic transplant. Each mouse received 10^7 T-cell-depleted marrow cells plus 10^6 splenic CD5+ T cells by tail vein. The specimen was skin. The receptors derive from a female BALB/c mouse given C57BL/6 T cells with graft-versus-host disease after an allogeneic hematopoietic cell transplant.

As to this clone: Mouse gene names and germline throughout. With the read ending 1 residue before the CDR3 end, the germline J gene is used to fill in that end. This chain links TRBV26 with TRBJ2-5; D unresolved. This CDR3 is 12 amino acids long. Trimming took off 4 bases at V and 4 bases at J, with 6 bases between the two ends. Germline CDR1 and CDR2: KGHPV and FQNQEV (reference sequence). CDR3 amino acids: CASSRWEDTQYF. The sequenced CDR3 bases are TGTGCCAGCAGTCGTTGGGAAGACACCCAGTAC.

This clone is termed medium-sized (0.01 to 0.1%). Mouse gene names apply. The read ends 1 residue early relative to the CDR3; the germline J gene fills the gap. The genes are TRBV24 and TRBJ1-4; no definite D call. The CDR3 spans 14 residues. Between the trimmed V and J ends, which lost 4 bases and 7 bases, there was a span of 13 bases. Per germline, CDR1 KGHTA and CDR2 FRNEEI. The sequenced part of the CDR3 DNA is TGTGCCAGCAGTCGATGGGAGGGCTCCGAAAGATTATTT. Translated, it gives CASSRWEGSERLF. The whole CDR3 sequence reads CASSRWEGSERLFF.

For this clone: Mouse names are used for the genes. The read halts 1 residue ahead of the CDR3 end, with the missing end drawn from the germline J gene. The chain combines TRBV19 with TRBJ2-3; 8 positions agree with TRBD1. V lost 5 bases to trimming and J lost 1 base; unmatched junction nucleotides: 3. Germline V lookup: CDR1 FNHDT, CDR2 SITEND (reference sequence). This CDR3 has 14 residues. The chain's CDR3 is CASSPGGRAETLYF. The CDR3 DNA, read in part, is TGTGCCAGCAGCCCAGGGGGCCGTGCAGAAACGCTGTAT.

In regard to this clone: Germline and genes here are mouse. The read terminates 1 residue ahead of where the CDR3 ends, so the germline J gene completes it. The chain is built from TRBV1 and TRBJ2-1; 8 positions match TRBD2. With V trimmed by 0 bases and J by 7 bases, 2 bases remained unmatched. CDR1 and CDR2 from the germline V gene are NSQYPW and LRSPGD (reference sequence). This CDR3 has 14 residues. The CDR3 DNA, read in part, is TGCACCTGCAGTGCAGATCTGGGGGGAGCTGAGCAGTTC. Its protein is CTCSADLGGAEQF. The entire CDR3 sequence reads CTCSADLGGAEQFF.

This clone is medium-sized. Gene names refer to mouse genes. The CDR3 end falls 1 residue outside the read, so it is completed with the germline J gene. The chain has TRBV26 and TRBJ2-1; 7 nucleotides align to TRBD1. V was clipped by 4 bases and J by 0 bases; unmatched bases: 3. The CDR3 length is 15 residues. Germline CDR1 KGHPV, CDR2 FQNQEV (reference sequence). The part of the CDR3 DNA that was read is TGTGCCAGCAGTCGGGGGACAGTTAACTATGCTGAGCAGTTC. Amino acids: CASSRGTVNYAEQF. The whole CDR3 protein reads CASSRGTVNYAEQFF.

Turning to this clone: The gene names given are mouse names. Read data end 1 residue before the CDR3 end; the end is taken from the germline J gene. The chain employs TRBV26 and TRBJ2-3; weak D call: TRBD2 (6 bases). V lost 4 bases to trimming and J lost 0 bases, with 8 bases between them. The CDR3 has 14 residues. The germline CDR1 and CDR2 sequences are KGHPV and FQNQEV (reference sequence). The CDR3 loop reads CASSRGTSAETLYF. CDR3 bases read: TGTGCCAGCAGTCGGGGGACTAGTGCAGAAACGCTGTAT.

On this clone itself: Each gene name is a mouse one. The sequence runs out 1 residue before the end of the CDR3; the remainder is reconstructed from the germline J gene. The chain links TRBV26 to TRBJ1-2; tentative D call: TRBD1 (5 bases). Trimming cost V 2 bases and J 4 bases, with 8 bases left between them. The CDR3 covers 13 residues. CDR1 and CDR2 (germline): KGHPV, FQNQEV (reference sequence). CDR3 bases read: TGTGCCAGCAGTCTGGTAGGGGCCTCCGACTACACC. This gives the protein CASSLVGASDYT. The whole CDR3 reads CASSLVGASDYTF.

As for this clone: The listed genes are named as in mouse. The read is 1 residue too short to cover the CDR3 end, so that end is filled in from the germline J gene. The genes are TRBV26 and TRBJ2-5, with 7 bases matching TRBD2. CDR1 is KGHPV, CDR2 FQNQEV, per germline (reference sequence). J gave up 5 bases and V 5 bases, and 1 base lay outside the gene matches. The CDR3 consists of 12 residues. CDR3 sequence reads: CASSSGGDTQYF. The sequenced part of the CDR3 DNA is TGTGCCAGCAGTTCTGGGGGAGACACCCAGTAC.

This clone was seen only a few times. Germline and genes here are mouse. Read sequence stops 1 residue before the CDR3 end, and the germline J gene provides the missing end. V is TRBV26 and J is TRBJ2-2; the D gene is possibly TRBD1 (6 bases). The V end lost 6 bases, the J end lost 0 bases, and 14 bases lay between the germline ends. The V gene's germline CDR1 is KGHPV and CDR2 FQNQEV (reference sequence). This CDR3 has 16 residues. The CDR3: CASRPRGGANTGQLYF. Partial CDR3 DNA: TGTGCCAGCAGGCCCAGAGGGGGAGCAAACACCGGGCAGCTCTAC.

As regards this clone: Gene labels here are mouse ones. The read comes to an end 1 residue before the CDR3 does, leaving the germline J gene to fill in the end. The V call is TRBV26, the J call TRBJ2-7, with D maybe TRBD1 (5 bases). The germline V gene encodes CDR1 KGHPV and CDR2 FQNQEV (reference sequence). This CDR3 has 13 amino acids. The V and J ends lost 4 bases and 3 bases respectively, with 10 bases between them. CDR3 bases read: TGTGCCAGCAGTCCCGGACAATTCTATGAACAGTAC. It is translated as CASSPGQFYEQY. The entire CDR3 protein is CASSPGQFYEQYF.